Below, 30 T cell receptor beta chains from the same sample are listed, as sequenced in a study of beta chain features in type 1 diabetes. cDNA synthesis used the whole RNA isolate, giving expressed TCRB sequences. TCRdb's copy holds only in-frame clones and misses some; the assay was immunoSEQ multiplex PCR. Among under 450,000 clones, over 11% were seen once, and the ten largest hold 0.035% to 0.045%. Sample: naive CD4+ T cells from blood. These receptors were collected from a young man in good health.

This chain joins TRBV4-3 and TRBJ2-7; TRBD2 matches 9 bases. This CDR3 contains 14 residues. Germline CDR1 LGHNA, CDR2 YSLEER. J was trimmed by 9 bases and V by 0 bases; bases with no gene match: 6. The DNA for the CDR3 is TGCGCCAGCAGCCAAGAAGGCGGGGGGGGTGTGCAGTACTTC. This encodes CASSQEGGGGVQYF.

This chain links TRBV6-5 with TRBJ2-1; the match to TRBD1 covers 7 bases. The V and J ends lost 1 base and 5 bases, in that order; junction bases with no gene match: 8. CDR1 MNHEY and CDR2 SVGAGI come from the germline V gene. The CDR3 is 16 amino acids. CDR3 amino acids: CASSYFGTDINNEQFF. CDR3 DNA: TGTGCCAGCAGTTACTTTGGGACAGACATAAACAATGAGCAGTTCTTC.

The CDR3 DNA reads TGTGCCACCAGCAGGGATGGTAAGACAGGGTTGAACACTGAAGCTTTCTTT. Protein: CATSRDGKTGLNTEAFF. This chain uses TRBV15 with TRBJ1-1; 7 bases align to TRBD1. The CDR3 spans 17 residues. CDR1 and CDR2 (germline): LNHNV, YYDKDF (reference sequence). V trimming: 3 bases; J trimming: 0 bases; junction bases outside the gene matches: 10.

Regarding this clone: The junction and the germline gene differ at one end; a read error may be behind it. The V gene is TRBV2, the J gene TRBJ1-6, with 7 bases aligning to TRBD1. The germline V gene encodes CDR1 SNHLY and CDR2 FYNNEI. This CDR3 region has 14 residues. CDR3 bases: TGTGCCAGCAGTCAAGCCGGGACAGATTCACCCCTCCACTTT. Amino acids: CASSQAGTDSPLHF.

The chain has TRBV29-1 and TRBJ2-5; 10 nucleotides agree with TRBD1. Germline CDR1 SQVTM, CDR2 ANQGSEA. V lost 0 bases to trimming and J lost 5 bases; unmatched junction nucleotides: 6. The CDR3 loop spans 15 amino acids. The CDR3 region is CSVEDGTGASETQYF. The CDR3 DNA is TGCAGCGTTGAAGACGGGACAGGGGCTAGCGAGACCCAGTACTTC. The full variable domain, completed using reference TRBV29-1 and TRBJ2-5, is SAVISQKPSRDICQRGTSLTIQCQVDSQVTMMFWYRQQPGQSLTLIATANQGSEATYESGFVIDKFPISRPNLTFSTLTVSNMSPEDSSIYLCSVEDGTGASETQYFGPGTRLLVL.

The J gene is TRBJ2-5, the V gene TRBV7-9, with a possible D match to TRBD1 (6 bases). The V and J ends lost 5 bases and 1 base respectively, with 11 bases between them. The V gene's germline CDR1 is SEHNR and CDR2 FQNEAQ (reference sequence). The CDR3 is 14 amino acids. Here the CDR3 DNA reads TGTGCCAGCAGCCCTCGACAGGCCCAAGAGACCCAGTACTTC. This translates into CASSPRQAQETQYF.

In DNA form, the CDR3 reads TGTGCCAGCAGTACCGGGACCATACTTTACAATGAGCAGTTCTTC. It is translated as CASSTGTILYNEQFF. This chain uses TRBV2 with TRBJ2-1; either TRBD1 or TRBD2 may supply D (5 bases each). V was cut by 5 bases and J by 4 bases, with 15 bases left in between. CDR1 and CDR2 (germline): SNHLY, FYNNEI. The CDR3 extends over 15 amino acids. Looking up the rest from reference TRBV2 and TRBJ2-1 gives the full variable domain: EPEVTQTPSHQVTQMGQEVILRCVPISNHLYFYWYRQILGQKVEFLVSFYNNEISEKSEIFDDQFSVERPDGSNFTLKIRSTKLEDSAMYFCASSTGTILYNEQFFGPGTRLTVL.

This chain joins TRBV7-9 and TRBJ1-5, with D perhaps matching TRBD1 (6 bases). This CDR3 contains 15 residues. V was pared by 5 bases and J by 2 bases, with 13 bases between. Germline assignment: CDR1 SEHNR and CDR2 FQNEAQ (reference sequence). Written as DNA, the CDR3 is TGTGCCAGCAGCGGCCCAGGGGTGGGCAATCAGCCCCAGCATTTT. Protein: CASSGPGVGNQPQHF.

The chain recombines TRBV7-7 with TRBJ2-3, with D tentatively TRBD2 (5 bases). Germline V gives CDR1 SSHAT, CDR2 FNYEAQ (reference sequence). The CDR3 runs to 14 residues. With 4 bases removed from V and 3 bases from J, the gap between germline ends came to 11 bases. The CDR3 is CASSSLTGTDTQYF. CDR3 in DNA: TGTGCCAGCAGCTCACTTACGGGGACAGATACGCAGTATTTT.

This clone came up a few times. The chain links TRBV10-3 to TRBJ2-1; 10 bases match TRBD2. Looked up from germline, CDR1 is ENHRY and CDR2 is SYGVKD. The CDR3 extends over 14 amino acids. V dropped 7 bases and J dropped 3; count of bases not matched to a gene: 3. This chain's CDR3 is CAIKRTSGYNEQFF. CDR3 in DNA: TGTGCCATCAAGAGGACTAGCGGCTACAATGAGCAGTTCTTC.

Only a few counts were recorded for this clone. The chain employs TRBV7-2 and TRBJ2-5; 8 bases line up with TRBD2. Germline V gene lookup returns CDR1 SGHTA and CDR2 FQGNSA. V shed 2 bases, J shed 4 bases, and the junction held 3 bases outside the gene matches. CDR3 length equals 14 residues. CDR3 loop: CASSLLAGTETQYF. CDR3 DNA: TGTGCCAGCAGCTTACTAGCGGGTACAGAGACCCAGTACTTC.

The J gene is TRBJ1-1, the V gene TRBV30; unclear D gene. Germline loops: CDR1 GTSNPN, CDR2 SVGIG (reference sequence). The CDR3 consists of 13 residues. Trimming left V 4 bases short and J 1 base short, with 10 bases between. For the CDR3, the DNA is TGTGCCTGGATGTTCGGCCCGAACACTGAAGCTTTCTTT. Its protein is CAWMFGPNTEAFF.

This clone came up a few times. The chain employs TRBV6-4 and TRBJ1-2; perhaps TRBD1 as D (5 bases). CDR1 and CDR2 (germline): MRHNA, SNTAGT. This CDR3 has 12 residues. Trimming cost V 1 base and J 8 bases, with 8 bases left between them. CDR3 sequence (DNA): TGTGCCAGCAGTGACTACTCAGGGGGCTACACCTTC. It encodes CASSDYSGGYTF.

This clone is a singleton in its sample. This chain uses TRBV6-5 with TRBJ2-3, with D possibly matching TRBD2 (6 bases). CDR1 is MNHEY and CDR2 is SVGAGI in the germline V gene. The length of the CDR3 is 14 residues. With 6 bases removed from V and 1 base from J, the gap between germline ends came to 11 bases. As DNA, the CDR3 is TGTGCCAGCAGCCTGATAGCGGGCACAGATACGCAGTATTTT. Its translation is CASSLIAGTDTQYF.

The CDR3 DNA sequence: TGTGCCAGCAGCTTGGACACAGGGACGCACGAGCAGTACTTC. This gives the protein CASSLDTGTHEQYF. The chain couples TRBV5-6 to TRBJ2-7; weak D call: TRBD1 (6 bases). CDR1 and CDR2 (germline): SGHDT, YYEEEE. This CDR3 is 14 amino acids long. With 0 bases removed from V and 5 bases from J, the gap between germline ends came to 12 bases.

CDR3: CASTPSARGEQFF. CDR3 nucleotide sequence: TGTGCCAGCACGCCTAGCGCCAGAGGTGAGCAGTTCTTC. This chain uses TRBV6-1 with TRBJ2-1; tentatively, D is TRBD2 (6 bases). The CDR3 has 13 amino acids. Trimming removed 7 bases at V and 9 bases at J, with 16 bases between. Germline CDR1 reads MNHNS; CDR2 reads SASEGT.

This clone was counted only a few times. The chain carries TRBV18 and TRBJ2-7; D is unclear. CDR1 is KGHSH and CDR2 is LQKENI in the germline V gene. This CDR3 has 15 residues. V was shortened by 6 bases and J by 2 bases, with 17 bases between the two germline ends. The CDR3 region is CASSASTEAAYEQYV. CDR3 sequence (DNA): TGTGCCAGCTCCGCTTCGACTGAAGCAGCCTACGAGCAGTACGTC.

This clone was counted only a few times. The rearrangement joins TRBV7-2 to TRBJ1-3, with D unclear. This CDR3 has 13 residues. Germline V lookup: CDR1 SGHTA, CDR2 FQGNSA. V was shortened by 4 bases and J by 7 bases, with 11 bases between the two germline ends. In DNA form, the CDR3 reads TGTGCCAGCAGCTCCTCCCCGGGGAACACCATATATTTT. The encoded protein is CASSSSPGNTIYF.

This chain connects TRBV4-1 to TRBJ1-5; TRBD1 agrees at 9 bases. The CDR3 is 14 residues long. Losses at the gene ends were 6 bases for V and 6 bases for J; bases not matched to a gene: 6. Per the germline V gene, CDR1 is MGHRA and CDR2 is YSYEKL. The CDR3 DNA is TGCGCCAGCAGGACTTCGGGACAGGGTCAGCCCCAGCATTTT. Its protein product is CASRTSGQGQPQHF.

The chain is built from TRBV16 and TRBJ2-7; the D gene is possibly TRBD2 (5 bases). Germline V gives CDR1 KGHSY, CDR2 FQNENV. The CDR3 consists of 12 residues. Trimming removed 4 bases from V and 3 bases from J, with 7 bases in between. The CDR3 loop reads CASSLLGYEQYV. Here the CDR3 DNA reads TGTGCCAGCAGCCTACTAGGCTACGAGCAGTACGTC.

V is TRBV19 and J is TRBJ2-7; D is undetermined. CDR1 is LNHDA and CDR2 is SQIVND in the germline V gene (reference sequence). Trimming took off 5 bases at V and 1 base at J, with 6 bases between the two ends. CDR3 length: 12 residues. The CDR3 DNA reads TGTGCCAGTAGTCTCGGGTCCTACGAGCAGTACTTC. Residues: CASSLGSYEQYF.

This clone was seen a handful of times. CDR3 coding DNA: TGTGCCAGCAGCTTGGGGGCAGATCTTAATGAAAAACTGTTTTTT. It codes for CASSLGADLNEKLFF. This sequence joins TRBV5-8 and TRBJ1-4; D ambiguous. Trimming stripped 0 bases from V and 4 bases from J, with 10 bases between. CDR1 is SGHTS and CDR2 is YDEGEE in the germline V gene. This CDR3 is built from 15 residues.

This clone was counted between two and nine times. V usage is TRBV2 and J usage is TRBJ2-3, with no clear D. Trimming cost V 8 bases and J 2 bases, with 5 bases left between them. The CDR3 has 11 residues. From germline, CDR1 is SNHLY and CDR2 FYNNEI. CDR3 residues: CASSNTDTQYF. CDR3 nucleotide sequence: TGTGCCAGCTCAAACACAGATACGCAGTATTTT.

The rearrangement uses TRBV30 and TRBJ2-2, with TRBD2 identical over 9 bases. CDR1 is GTSNPN, CDR2 SVGIG, per germline (reference sequence). This CDR3 has 16 amino acids. V shed 1 base, J shed 3 bases, and the junction held 6 bases outside the gene matches. CDR3 in DNA: TGTGCCTGGAGTGGAGCCCTAGCGGGGCACACCGGGGAGCTGTTTTTT. It specifies CAWSGALAGHTGELFF.

J is TRBJ1-4 and V is TRBV4-3; no firm D call. CDR3 length equals 14 residues. Trimming removed 2 bases from V and 7 bases from J, with 11 bases in between. Germline V gene data show CDR1 as LGHNA and CDR2 as YSLEER. CDR3 region: CASSQTRALEKLFF. Here the CDR3 DNA reads TGCGCCAGCAGCCAAACACGGGCCCTTGAAAAACTGTTTTTT.

The chain is built from TRBV11-2 and TRBJ2-3; D is uncertain. Between the trimmed V and J ends, which lost 0 bases and 2 bases, there was a span of 9 bases. Germline CDR1 reads SGHAT; CDR2 reads FQNNGV. The CDR3 is 15 amino acids. The CDR3 protein is CASSLDLAVTDTQYF. The CDR3 DNA reads as TGTGCCAGCAGCTTAGATCTGGCAGTCACAGATACGCAGTATTTT.

This rearrangement joins TRBV27 to TRBJ2-1; D perhaps matches TRBD1 (6 bases). Deletions cut 7 bases from V and 3 bases from J, with 13 bases between. The CDR3 sequence is 14 residues long. Germline V gene lookup returns CDR1 MNHEY and CDR2 SMNVEV (reference sequence). CDR3 nucleotide sequence: TGTGCCAGCATGCCACTACAGGGCTACAATGAGCAGTTCTTC. It yields the protein CASMPLQGYNEQFF.

As concerns this clone: The identical CDR3 is also encoded by other nucleotide sequences in the sample. The J gene is TRBJ2-7, the V gene TRBV15, with D hard to call. V lost 0 bases and J lost 0, with 0 bases in between. Germline CDR1 LNHNV, CDR2 YYDKDF (reference sequence). This CDR3 contains 12 residues. CDR3 nucleotide sequence: TGTGCCACCAGCAGAGACTCCTACGAGCAGTACTTC. Protein product: CATSRDSYEQYF. Full variable domain (missing parts from reference TRBV15 and TRBJ2-7): DAMVIQNPRYQVTQFGKPVTLSCSQTLNHNVMYWYQQKSSQAPKLLFHYYDKDFNNEADTPDNFQSRRPNTSFCFLDIRSPGLGDTAMYLCATSRDSYEQYFGPGTRLTVT.

On this clone: The same CDR3 arises from other DNA sequences in this sample as well. CDR3 sequence: CAISAGTGIYEQYF. The CDR3 nucleotides are TGTGCCATCAGTGCGGGGACAGGAATCTACGAGCAGTACTTC. J is TRBJ2-7 and V is TRBV10-3; 8 bases line up with TRBD1. The CDR3 has 14 residues. The V and J ends lost 4 bases and 3 bases, in that order; junction bases with no gene match: 5. CDR1 is ENHRY and CDR2 is SYGVKD in the germline V gene.

The rearrangement links TRBV5-6 to TRBJ1-1; D ambiguous. The CDR3 contains 15 residues. Trimming removed 1 base at V and 1 base at J, with 11 bases between. Germline assignment: CDR1 SGHDT and CDR2 YYEEEE. The CDR3, as DNA: TGTGCCAGCAGCTTGTCTGGTCATAGGAACACTGAAGCTTTCTTT. This codes for CASSLSGHRNTEAFF.